These T cell receptor beta chains were read from a single sample in a study of blood T cell repertoires in COVID-19. The protocol was immunoSEQ multiplex PCR, while the TCRdb copy is restricted to in-frame clones and leaves out a portion. This sample has some 300,000 clones; about 90% occur once, and the top ten carry roughly 1.9%. The sequenced sample was peripheral blood. Receptor source: a young woman with COVID-19, enrolled during active disease. The CDR3 runs from the conserved cysteine through the conserved F or W. Each record gives: CDR3 length, V gene, D gene, clone size, J gene, CDR3 DNA, CDR3 protein. The D gene is left open where the match is weak. The size entry is marked missing in some rows and otherwise reads once, few, many or a size class.

13	TRBV29-1	TRBD2	NA	TRBJ2-1	TGCAGCGGTGGACTAGCGGGGCTAAATGAGCAGTTCTTC	CSGGLAGLNEQFF
15	TRBV11-3	NA	NA	TRBJ2-2	TGTGCCAGCAGCTTATACAGGAGCAGGCCCGGGGAGCTGTTTTTT	CASSLYRSRPGELFF
18	TRBV19	NA	NA	TRBJ1-1	TGTGCCAGTAGTATTATCCCCCCAGGGGCCCATATCAACACTGAAGCTTTCTTT	CASSIIPPGAHINTEAFF
15	TRBV5-1	TRBD1	NA	TRBJ2-2	TGCGCCAGCAGCTTGGACAGGGGGAACACCGGGGAGCTGTTTTTT	CASSLDRGNTGELFF
13	TRBV18	TRBD1	NA	TRBJ1-1	TGTGCCAGCTCCTACGACAGGGGCACTGAAGCTTTCTTT	CASSYDRGTEAFF
15	TRBV4-1	NA	NA	TRBJ1-3	TGCGCCAGCAGCCAAGTTCCAGGGTCTGGAAACACCATATATTTT	CASSQVPGSGNTIYF
15	TRBV7-2	NA	NA	TRBJ1-2	TGTGCCAGCAACTTTCCCATGGGAGGAATCTATGGCTACACCTTC	CASNFPMGGIYGYTF
16	TRBV5-5	TRBD1	NA	TRBJ2-5	TGTGCCAGCAGCCTATCGGGACAGGGGACCCGGGAGACCCAGTACTTC	CASSLSGQGTRETQYF
13	TRBV5-4	NA	NA	TRBJ1-6	TGTGCCAGCAGCTTGTCGAGGGAAAGGCCCCTCCACTTT	CASSLSRERPLHF
14	TRBV11-2	NA	NA	TRBJ1-4	TGTGCCAGCAGCCGCGGTGGGACTAATGAAAAACTGTTTTTT	CASSRGGTNEKLFF
14	TRBV28	NA	NA	TRBJ2-5	TGTGCCAGCAGTTTGGGGCAGGGCCGCGAGACCCAGTACTTC	CASSLGQGRETQYF
16	TRBV7-9	NA	once	TRBJ2-3	TGTGCCAGCAGCTTAGGAGCTCCCTCGGGCACAGATACGCAGTATTTT	CASSLGAPSGTDTQYF
14	TRBV18	TRBD1	NA	TRBJ1-3	TGTGCCAGCTCACCAGGGACAGTGAGAAACACCATATATTTT	CASSPGTVRNTIYF
17	TRBV4-1	TRBD2	NA	TRBJ2-3	TGCGCCAGCAGTCGGATCCTAGCGGGGACTAGCACAGATACGCAGTATTTT	CASSRILAGTSTDTQYF
15	TRBV25-1	NA	NA	TRBJ1-2	TGTGCCAGCAGTGAATGGGGGGAAGAGAACTATGGCTACACCTTC	CASSEWGEENYGYTF
19	TRBV19	TRBD1	NA	TRBJ2-6	TGTGCCAGTAGTATAGATGGGACAGGGGGAAGCTCTGGGGCCAACGTCCTGACTTTC	CASSIDGTGGSSGANVLTF
16	TRBV11-3	NA	NA	TRBJ2-2	TGTGCCAGCAGCTTACCTAAGTTCGCGAACACCGGGGAGCTGTTTTTT	CASSLPKFANTGELFF
14	TRBV2	NA	NA	TRBJ2-1	TGTGCCAGCACGCGGAGTTTCTCCTACAATGAGCAGTTCTTC	CASTRSFSYNEQFF
15	TRBV7-2	NA	once	TRBJ1-2	TGTGCCAGCAGCTTAGTACCCGCCCGGGGTAATGGCTACACCTTC	CASSLVPARGNGYTF
15	TRBV7-9	NA	NA	TRBJ2-1	TGTGCCAGCAGCGGGGACGGGAGCTCCTACAATGAGCAGTTCTTC	CASSGDGSSYNEQFF
13	TRBV11-2	NA	NA	TRBJ2-7	TGTGCCAGCAGCCACGGACAGTCCTACGAGCAGTACTTC	CASSHGQSYEQYF
14	TRBV2	TRBD2	NA	TRBJ2-3	TGTGCCAGCAGTCGAGGGACTATTCAAGATACGCAGTATTTT	CASSRGTIQDTQYF
11	TRBV2	NA	NA	TRBJ1-1	TGTGCCAGCAGTGAGACTGGTGAAGCTTTCTTT	CASSETGEAFF
15	TRBV7-3	NA	NA	TRBJ1-4	TGTGCCAGCAGCTTAACGGGGGGAACTAATGAAAAACTGTTTTTT	CASSLTGGTNEKLFF